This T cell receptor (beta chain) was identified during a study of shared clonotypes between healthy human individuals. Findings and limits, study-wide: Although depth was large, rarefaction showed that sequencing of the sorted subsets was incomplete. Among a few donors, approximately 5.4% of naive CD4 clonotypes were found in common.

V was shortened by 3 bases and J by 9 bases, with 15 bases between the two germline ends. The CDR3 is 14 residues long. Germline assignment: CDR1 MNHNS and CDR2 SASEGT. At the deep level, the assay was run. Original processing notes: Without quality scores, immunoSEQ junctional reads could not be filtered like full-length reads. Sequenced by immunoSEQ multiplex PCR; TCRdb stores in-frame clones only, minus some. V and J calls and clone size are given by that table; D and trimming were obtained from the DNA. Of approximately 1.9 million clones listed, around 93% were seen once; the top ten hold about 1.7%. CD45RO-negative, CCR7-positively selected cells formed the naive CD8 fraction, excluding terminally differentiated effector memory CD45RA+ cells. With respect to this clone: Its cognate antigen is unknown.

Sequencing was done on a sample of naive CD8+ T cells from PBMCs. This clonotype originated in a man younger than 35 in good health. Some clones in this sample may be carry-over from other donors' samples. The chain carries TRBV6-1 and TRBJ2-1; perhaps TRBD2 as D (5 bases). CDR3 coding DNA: TGTGCCAGCAGTGAGTTTCTCGCGCGGGTTGAGCAGTTCTTC. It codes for CASSEFLARVEQFF.